The 23 T cell receptor beta chains listed next were all sequenced from one sample in a study of cytomegalovirus exposure and HLA in healthy donors (TCRdb year 2017). Library preparation employed the immunoSEQ multiplex PCR assay. For the multiplex PCR, a mixture combining 60 forward primers for TCR Vbeta segments and 13 reverse primers for TCR Jbeta segments was used. TCRdb took over this immuneACCESS table, retaining in-frame rearrangements with V and J assigned. Such tables are incomplete; in checked studies, under half of the missing clones stem from an unresolved V gene, and the remainder is unexplained. The sample table lists tens of thousands of clones, around three quarters of them with a count of one. The ten largest clones add up to approximately 4.2% of the sample. Sequencing was carried out using PBMCs. The receptors derive from a woman younger than 45 in good health and CMV-seronegative.

The chain links TRBV30 to TRBJ2-2, with D hard to call. V lost 5 bases and J lost 1, with 2 bases in between. This CDR3 is 11 amino acids long. CDR1 GTSNPN and CDR2 SVGIG come from the germline V gene (reference sequence). CDR3 sequence (DNA): TGTGCCTGGCGGAACACCGGGGAGCTGTTTTTT. It encodes CAWRNTGELFF.

CDR3 bases: TGTGCCAGCAGCCCCGAGGGGACCACAGGGCTCTACTCTTATGGCTACACCTTC. This gives the protein CASSPEGTTGLYSYGYTF. This rearrangement joins TRBV28 to TRBJ1-2; tentative D call: TRBD1 (6 bases). This CDR3 is 18 amino acids long. The V gene lost 6 bases and the J gene lost 5 bases, with 28 bases spanning the gap. The V gene's germline CDR1 is MDHEN and CDR2 SYDVKM.

This clone was observed a few times. The rearrangement uses TRBV2 and TRBJ2-5; no clear D. The germline V and J ends were trimmed by 1 base and 2 bases, with 11 bases remaining between them. CDR3 length equals 15 residues. Germline CDR1 is SNHLY and CDR2 is FYNNEI. In DNA, the CDR3 is TGTGCCAGCAGTGAAGAGGCGGTCGGGCAAGAGACCCAGTACTTC. Protein: CASSEEAVGQETQYF.

The chain combines TRBV29-1 with TRBJ2-5, with D possibly TRBD1 on 5 matching bases. CDR3 length: 15 residues. In germline, CDR1 is SQVTM, CDR2 ANQGSEA. The V gene lost 7 bases and the J gene lost 5 bases, with 23 bases spanning the gap. DNA of the CDR3: TGCAGCGCTCCCCGGACACTAAAGACGCAGGAGACCCAGTACTTC. It yields the protein CSAPRTLKTQETQYF.

The chain uses TRBV28 and TRBJ1-6; 10 positions agree with TRBD1. With V trimmed by 8 bases and J by 7 bases, 14 bases remained unmatched. This CDR3 contains 17 residues. The germline gives CDR1 MDHEN, CDR2 SYDVKM. In nucleotides, the CDR3 is TGTGCCAGCTTGACTGACAGGGGGCTAGGAACGAATTCACCCCTCCACTTT. This sequence encodes CASLTDRGLGTNSPLHF.

The chain has TRBV10-1 and TRBJ2-7; tentative D call: TRBD1 (6 bases). The ends were cut back, 4 bases at V and 3 bases at J, with 13 bases in the middle. Per germline, CDR1 WNHNN and CDR2 SYGVQD (reference sequence). The CDR3 spans 14 residues. The CDR3 sequence: CASSAVRGIYEQYF. The CDR3 nucleotides are TGCGCCAGCAGTGCGGTCAGGGGTATCTACGAGCAGTACTTC.

The chain joins TRBV10-1 to TRBJ1-1; TRBD1 matches 9 bases. Germline V gives CDR1 WNHNN, CDR2 SYGVQD (reference sequence). The trim removed 2 bases at V and 11 bases at J, leaving 9 bases unmatched. CDR3 length equals 14 residues. CDR3 sequence reads: CASSEGTGPQGAFF. The CDR3 DNA reads TGCGCCAGCAGTGAGGGGACAGGGCCTCAGGGGGCTTTCTTT.

CDR3 in amino acids: CAWDSEGYEQYF. For the CDR3, the DNA is TGTGCCTGGGATTCTGAGGGCTACGAGCAGTACTTC. The chain carries TRBV30 and TRBJ2-7; D is possibly TRBD2 (5 bases). Trimming stripped 5 bases from V and 3 bases from J, with 11 bases between. The CDR3 is 12 amino acids. CDR1 GTSNPN and CDR2 SVGIG come from the germline V gene (reference sequence).

The genes are TRBV29-1 and TRBJ2-5; 11 nucleotides line up with TRBD1. V shed 7 bases and J 5 bases; nucleotides not matched to a gene: 6. The CDR3 runs to 13 residues. Germline loops: CDR1 SQVTM, CDR2 ANQGSEA. The DNA of the CDR3 is TGCAGCGGCGGGACAGGGGGTGGTGAGACCCAGTACTTC. Protein sequence: CSGGTGGGETQYF.

This clone was seen a handful of times. CDR3 sequence: CASRGPNSPLHF. The CDR3 DNA reads as TGTGCCAGCCGTGGCCCCAATTCACCCCTCCACTTT. This rearrangement joins TRBV6-5 to TRBJ1-6; D is ambiguous. CDR1 is MNHEY and CDR2 is SVGAGI in the germline V gene. Trimming left V 8 bases short and J 7 bases short, with 9 bases between. The CDR3 is 12 amino acids.

The chain employs TRBV7-2 and TRBJ2-2, with 9 bases identical to TRBD1. CDR3 length: 18 amino acids. CDR1 SGHTA and CDR2 FQGNSA come from the germline V gene. V shed 1 base, J shed 2 bases, and the junction held 8 bases outside the gene matches. This CDR3 is CASSLGTGTGINTGELFF. Here the CDR3 DNA reads TGTGCCAGCAGCTTAGGTACCGGGACAGGGATTAACACCGGGGAGCTGTTTTTT.

CDR3 nucleotides: TGTGCCAGCAGTGGGGGGACAGGGGGGATTCTGTGGACTGAAGCTTTCTTT. It yields the protein CASSGGTGGILWTEAFF. V gene TRBV2 combines with J gene TRBJ1-1, with 11 bases matching TRBD1. CDR1 and CDR2 from the germline V gene are SNHLY and FYNNEI. The CDR3 totals 17 residues. Trimming removed 4 bases from V and 5 bases from J; junction bases left unmatched: 12.

The V gene is TRBV9, the J gene TRBJ1-2; the D is unclear. The CDR3 contains 13 residues. CDR1 is SGDLS, CDR2 YYNGEE, per germline. V lost 4 bases and J lost 4, with 11 bases in between. This CDR3 reads CASSPEGLYGYTF. CDR3 coding DNA: TGTGCCAGCAGCCCCGAGGGCCTCTATGGCTACACCTTC.

This chain joins TRBV6-5 and TRBJ1-1; D is ambiguous. This CDR3 comprises 14 residues. V was trimmed by 3 bases and J by 0 bases, leaving 8 bases between them. Germline V CDR1 and CDR2: MNHEY, SVGAGI. CDR3 amino acids: CASSYGLMNTEAFF. CDR3 bases: TGTGCCAGCAGTTATGGGCTAATGAACACTGAAGCTTTCTTT.

In its sample, this clone was seen a few times. This chain connects TRBV5-6 to TRBJ2-3; TRBD2 matches at 11 bases. The V gene's germline CDR1 is SGHDT and CDR2 YYEEEE. V trimming: 0 bases; J trimming: 6 bases; junction bases outside the gene matches: 0. The CDR3 runs to 14 residues. Written as DNA, the CDR3 is TGTGCCAGCAGCTTGGGGACTAGCGGGGATACGCAGTATTTT. It encodes CASSLGTSGDTQYF.

The CDR3 coding sequence is TGCAGCGTTGAAGGGAGCTCCTACGAGCAGTACTTC. Amino acid sequence: CSVEGSSYEQYF. This chain connects TRBV29-1 to TRBJ2-7, with D unresolved. The V gene lost 1 base and the J gene lost 0 bases, with 4 bases spanning the gap. The CDR3 has 12 residues. The germline gives CDR1 SQVTM, CDR2 ANQGSEA.

V gene TRBV6-5 combines with J gene TRBJ2-5; perhaps TRBD1 as D (5 bases). CDR1 and CDR2 (germline): MNHEY, SVGAGI. V was pared by 2 bases and J by 2 bases, with 12 bases between. The CDR3 runs to 15 residues. The CDR3 loop is CASSYPGAGQETQYF. CDR3 nucleotide sequence: TGTGCCAGCAGTTACCCCGGAGCAGGGCAAGAGACCCAGTACTTC.

The rearrangement uses TRBV5-4 and TRBJ2-1, with 12 bases aligning to TRBD2. This CDR3 region has 15 residues. Germline V gene data show CDR1 as SGHNT and CDR2 as YYREEE (reference sequence). V lost 0 bases, J lost 13 bases, and 8 bases stayed unmatched. The DNA for the CDR3 is TGTGCCAGCAGCTTGGGATCCGGGACTAGCGGGTTTCAGTTCTTC. This sequence encodes CASSLGSGTSGFQFF.

The rearrangement joins TRBV4-1 to TRBJ2-7; a weak D match, TRBD2 (6 bases). The germline V gene has CDR1 MGHRA and CDR2 YSYEKL. V was trimmed by 1 base and J by 2 bases, leaving 12 bases between them. This CDR3 spans 15 amino acids. In DNA, the CDR3 is TGCGCCAGCAGCCAAGGGGCGGGGACCGCCTACGAGCAGTACTTC. Protein: CASSQGAGTAYEQYF.

This chain links TRBV6-1 with TRBJ1-1; D is uncertain. The CDR3 is made up of 14 amino acids. Trimming pared 0 bases from V and 0 bases from J, leaving 5 bases between. Germline values: CDR1 MNHNS, CDR2 SASEGT. CDR3 bases: TGTGCCAGCAGTGAAGCTATCGTGAACACTGAAGCTTTCTTT. Amino acids: CASSEAIVNTEAFF.

CDR3 nucleotides: TGTGCCAGCAGCTTAGGAGGCACGGACTTATATCCCCTCCACTTT. Protein: CASSLGGTDLYPLHF. V usage is TRBV7-8 and J usage is TRBJ1-6; D gene ambiguous. Germline-derived CDR1 and CDR2 are SGHVS and FQNEAQ. The CDR3 runs 15 residues. Trimming left V 1 base short and J 13 bases short, with 17 bases between. Drawing the rest from reference TRBV7-8 and TRBJ1-6, the complete variable domain is GAGVSQSPRYKVAKRGQDVALRCDPISGHVSLFWYQQALGQGPEFLTYFQNEAQLDKSGLPSDRFFAERPEGSVSTLKIQRTQQEDSAVYLCASSLGGTDLYPLHFGNGTRLTVT.

This chain joins TRBV30 and TRBJ2-3; 9 bases fit TRBD2. V dropped 3 bases and J dropped 2; count of bases not matched to a gene: 3. Germline V gene lookup returns CDR1 GTSNPN and CDR2 SVGIG (reference sequence). This CDR3 is 14 amino acids long. CDR3 sequence: CAWSRLAVTDTQYF. As DNA, the CDR3 is TGTGCCTGGAGCAGACTAGCGGTCACAGATACGCAGTATTTT.

This sequence joins TRBV6-1 and TRBJ2-5; D not resolved. The V gene's germline CDR1 is MNHNS and CDR2 SASEGT. The CDR3 is made up of 19 amino acids. Trimming cost V 0 bases and J 5 bases, with 25 bases left between them. The CDR3 loop is CASSEAPELWRRLRETQYF. The CDR3 coding sequence is TGTGCCAGCAGTGAAGCGCCCGAGCTGTGGCGGCGGCTCCGTGAGACCCAGTACTTC.